This T cell receptor beta chain was profiled in a study of blood T cell repertoires in COVID-19. For the study at large: The United States, Italy and Spain supplied acute and convalescent COVID-19 samples. PBMCs, B-cell-depleted T cells, or T cells provided the cDNA or gDNA that made up the material.

Followed longitudinally, the Seattle patients had been enrolled during active infection. In the study's own analysis: For nucleated cells, counts were estimated from reference gene primer amplification. TCRdb keeps only in-frame clones here, not all; method: immunoSEQ multiplex PCR. V and J calls plus clone size are reproduced from that table; the DNA served to infer D and trimming. The profile shows 300,000 to 400,000 clones, around 90% of them singletons. Material for sequencing was peripheral blood. This clonotype was obtained from a woman aged 30 to 39 with COVID-19, enrolled during active disease.

Here the CDR3 reads CASSLVPGYTGTSGHEQFF. The CDR3 bases are TGTGCCAGCAGCTTAGTCCCAGGATACACGGGCACTAGCGGGCATGAGCAGTTCTTC. The chain uses TRBV7-9 and TRBJ2-1; 9 bases line up with TRBD2. V shed 1 base, J shed 8 bases, and the junction held 18 bases outside the gene matches. The CDR3 sequence is 19 residues long. Germline V CDR1 and CDR2: SEHNR, FQNEAQ (reference sequence).